The clone carrying this TCR beta chain was seen more than once but under ten times. Its target is not known. CDR3 length equals 15 residues. V trimming: 10 bases; J trimming: 3 bases; junction bases outside the gene matches: 14. From germline, CDR1 is SNHLY and CDR2 FYNNEI. The data were taken from a study of cytomegalovirus exposure and HLA in healthy donors. General study findings and limits: Rare TCR sequences dominated, though some public TCRs recurred in many donors.

Method: immunoSEQ multiplex PCR; TCRdb's copy keeps in-frame clones and lacks some. Of some 90,000 clones listed, less than 90% are singletons. The donors were part of the validation cohort of 95 to 150 subjects. That cohort was separate from the first cohort, which comprised fewer than 800 subjects. The chain carries TRBV2 and TRBJ2-7; 8 nucleotides align to TRBD1. The specimen was PBMCs. This receptor was identified in a man aged 18-30 years in good health and CMV-seropositive. CDR3 in amino acids: CAISFPRQGNYEQYF. The DNA of the CDR3 is TGTGCCATCTCCTTTCCTCGACAGGGGAACTACGAGCAGTACTTC.